Following are 14 T cell receptor beta chains from one sample sequenced in a study of CD8 T cells in Susac syndrome. The authors reverse transcribed roughly 0.5 to 1 ug RNA with random hexamers. Each CDR3 protein is one row after TCRdb ran MiXCR on the immunoSEQ multiplex PCR reads. The data contain tens of thousands of distinct CDR3 sequences, 93% of them singletons. What was sequenced was CD8+ T cells from PBMCs. These receptors all come from a human donor in good health.

The chain combines TRBV7-9 with TRBJ2-1; 7 nucleotides agree with TRBD1. Losses at the gene ends were 5 bases for V and 9 bases for J; bases not matched to a gene: 16. CDR3 length equals 16 residues. Germline CDR1 is SEHNR and CDR2 is FQNEAQ (reference sequence). The CDR3 DNA reads as TGTGCCAGCAGCCCCGGGACAGTTAGAACAATCGGTGAGCAGTTCTTC. It specifies CASSPGTVRTIGEQFF.

This clonotype was found once. The chain couples TRBV4-2 to TRBJ2-2; no firm D call. The CDR3 is 14 residues long. The germline V and J ends were trimmed by 0 bases and 3 bases, with 5 bases remaining between them. Looked up from germline, CDR1 is LGHNA and CDR2 is YNFKEQ. The CDR3, as DNA: TGTGCCAGCAGCCAAGAAAGATACACCGGGGAGCTGTTTTTT. Translation gives CASSQERYTGELFF.

The chain is built from TRBV7-9 and TRBJ2-1; TRBD1 matches 7 bases. This CDR3 is built from 12 residues. V lost 5 bases and J lost 11; bases outside the gene matches: 6. Germline V lookup: CDR1 SEHNR, CDR2 FQNEAQ (reference sequence). CDR3 coding DNA: TGTGCCAGCAGCCCTGGACAGGACCAGCAGTTCTTC. The encoded protein is CASSPGQDQQFF.

This clonotype was observed once. This chain connects TRBV5-1 to TRBJ2-5; 11 bases agree with TRBD2. V lost 0 bases, J lost 5 bases, and 3 bases stayed unmatched. The length of the CDR3 is 15 residues. Germline V gives CDR1 SGHRS, CDR2 YFSETQ. In DNA, the CDR3 is TGCGCCAGCAGCTTGGGACTAGCGGGGATGGAGACCCAGTACTTC. Translation gives CASSLGLAGMETQYF. The full variable domain, in which reference TRBV5-1 and TRBJ2-5 provide the parts outside the CDR3, is KAGVTQTPRYLIKTRGQQVTLSCSPISGHRSVSWYQQTPGQGLQFLFEYFSETQRNKGNFPGRFSGRQFSNSRSEMNVSTLELGDSALYLCASSLGLAGMETQYFGPGTRLLVL.

V gene TRBV7-9 combines with J gene TRBJ2-1, with D possibly matching TRBD2 (6 bases). Deletions cut 6 bases from V and 3 bases from J, with 21 bases between. CDR1 is SEHNR, CDR2 FQNEAQ, per germline (reference sequence). The CDR3 consists of 17 residues. CDR3 amino acids: CASSPIGSGRLYNEQFF. CDR3 nucleotides: TGTGCCAGCAGTCCTATTGGGAGTGGGAGGCTCTACAATGAGCAGTTCTTC.

The chain employs TRBV20-1 and TRBJ2-3; D may be TRBD2 (6 bases). The V and J ends lost 4 bases and 5 bases respectively, with 19 bases between them. Germline CDR1 and CDR2: DFQATT and SNEGSKA (reference sequence). CDR3 size: 15 residues. The CDR3 coding sequence is TGCAGTGCTAACCAATTCGACGGGAGAATAGATACGCAGTATTTT. As protein: CSANQFDGRIDTQYF.

The J gene is TRBJ2-5, the V gene TRBV27; TRBD1 might be the D (6 bases). With 5 bases removed from V and 3 bases from J, the gap between germline ends came to 16 bases. This CDR3 region has 15 residues. Germline V gives CDR1 MNHEY, CDR2 SMNVEV (reference sequence). CDR3 coding DNA: TGTGCCAGCAGTCCTCTGTGGGCAGGGGAAGAGACCCAGTACTTC. Translation: CASSPLWAGEETQYF.

J is TRBJ2-2 and V is TRBV24-1; D remains unclear. The germline CDR1 and CDR2 sequences are KGHDR and SFDVKD. The CDR3 contains 13 residues. The germline V and J ends were trimmed by 0 bases and 6 bases, with 4 bases remaining between them. This CDR3 is CATSDLAAGELFF. The DNA for the CDR3 is TGTGCCACCAGTGATTTGGCAGCCGGGGAGCTGTTTTTT.

The V call is TRBV2, the J call TRBJ2-7; 10 bases are a match to TRBD2. CDR3 length: 15 amino acids. In germline, CDR1 is SNHLY, CDR2 FYNNEI. The J segment lost 4 bases and the V segment lost 6 bases, leaving 9 bases of the junction unmatched. CDR3 in DNA: TGTGCCAGCAGGGAGCTAGCGGGAGCTCGTTACGAGCAGTACTTC. This sequence encodes CASRELAGARYEQYF.

The gene calls are TRBV11-2 and TRBJ2-7; possible D gene TRBD2, 6 bases. Germline V gene sequence: CDR1 SGHAT, CDR2 FQNNGV. V was shortened by 4 bases and J by 3 bases, with 16 bases between the two germline ends. This CDR3 has 15 amino acids. CDR3 region: CASSSSRGSGYEQYF. CDR3 in DNA: TGTGCCAGCAGCTCCTCACGGGGTAGCGGCTACGAGCAGTACTTC. The entire variable domain, with the rest obtained from reference TRBV11-2 and TRBJ2-7, is as follows: EAGVAQSPRYKIIEKRQSVAFWCNPISGHATLYWYQQILGQGPKLLIQFQNNGVVDDSQLPKDRFSAERLKGVDSTLKIQPAKLEDSAVYLCASSSSRGSGYEQYFGPGTRLTVT.

The genes are TRBV6-5 and TRBJ2-7; 9 nucleotides line up with TRBD1. The germline V gene encodes CDR1 MNHEY and CDR2 SVGAGI. The CDR3 spans 16 residues. V lost 0 bases and J lost 1; bases outside the gene matches: 4. The CDR3 region has the DNA TGTGCCAGCAGTTACTCACGGGACAGGGCGTCCTACGAGCAGTACTTC. This sequence encodes CASSYSRDRASYEQYF.

V usage is TRBV10-2 and J usage is TRBJ2-1; TRBD1 aligns across 7 bases. CDR3 length: 13 residues. From germline, CDR1 is WSHSY and CDR2 SAAADI. After removal of 1 base from V and 6 bases from J, the junction contained 0 bases not matched to a gene. CDR3 protein: CASSEYRGNEQFF. The CDR3 DNA is TGCGCCAGCAGTGAGTACAGGGGCAATGAGCAGTTCTTC.

The chain employs TRBV4-1 and TRBJ1-2; D is perhaps TRBD1 (5 bases). Germline CDR1 reads MGHRA; CDR2 reads YSYEKL. The CDR3 has 14 amino acids. The V gene lost 1 base and the J gene lost 3 bases, with 9 bases spanning the gap. The CDR3 coding sequence is TGCGCCAGCAGCCAAGCAGGGCTGCACTATGGCTACACCTTC. Amino acid sequence: CASSQAGLHYGYTF.

The V gene is TRBV7-9, the J gene TRBJ2-1; D unresolved. This CDR3 has 14 residues. The V end lost 5 bases, the J end lost 7 bases, and 15 bases lay between the germline ends. Per the germline V gene, CDR1 is SEHNR and CDR2 is FQNEAQ (reference sequence). CDR3 protein: CASSPPHQGNEQFF. In DNA form, the CDR3 reads TGTGCCAGCAGCCCCCCGCACCAAGGGAATGAGCAGTTCTTC.